Below, 23 T cell receptor beta chains from the same sample are listed, as sequenced in a study of OX40 agonist ivuxolimab in advanced cancers. Method: immunoSEQ multiplex PCR; TCRdb's copy keeps in-frame clones and lacks some. The sample contains about 69,000 clones, around 90% of which appear only once. The input for sequencing was CD4+ or CD8+ T cells sorted from blood, taken in a trial of the OX40 agonist ivuxolimab. Receptors were obtained from an adult with an advanced solid tumor such as melanoma, head and neck, liver or kidney cancer.

This chain uses TRBV20-1 with TRBJ2-3; D is undetermined. Germline CDR1 and CDR2: DFQATT and SNEGSKA (reference sequence). This CDR3 has 11 residues. Trimming took 0 bases from V and 5 from J, leaving 3 bases between them. The CDR3 region has the DNA TGCAGTGCTAGAGAAGAAGATACGCAGTATTTT. Amino acid sequence: CSAREEDTQYF.

This sequence joins TRBV4-2 and TRBJ2-5, with TRBD1 identical over 7 bases. V was pared by 0 bases and J by 5 bases, with 6 bases of the junction left unmatched. The CDR3 totals 15 residues. Per the germline V gene, CDR1 is LGHNA and CDR2 is YNFKEQ. The chain's CDR3 is CASSQETGTVETQYF. The DNA for the CDR3 is TGTGCCAGCAGCCAAGAGACCGGGACAGTGGAGACCCAGTACTTC.

V gene TRBV9 combines with J gene TRBJ2-5; 13 nucleotides align to TRBD2. The CDR3 is 18 amino acids. Germline loops: CDR1 SGDLS, CDR2 YYNGEE. V trimming: 4 bases; J trimming: 7 bases; junction bases outside the gene matches: 16. CDR3 protein: CASSTRGLAGEGRGTQYF. Written as DNA, the CDR3 is TGTGCCAGCAGCACCCGCGGACTAGCGGGAGAGGGGAGGGGGACCCAGTACTTC.

This rearrangement joins TRBV18 to TRBJ2-3, with 7 positions matching TRBD2. J lost 0 bases, V lost 6 bases, and 18 bases had no gene match. This CDR3 is 19 amino acids long. Germline CDR1 KGHSH, CDR2 LQKENI. DNA of the CDR3: TGTGCCAGCTCTTCCCGGGCGCGGGAGATTTCGGTTAGCACAGATACGCAGTATTTT. Translated, it gives CASSSRAREISVSTDTQYF.

The chain carries TRBV5-6 and TRBJ2-3; TRBD1 might be the D (5 bases). This CDR3 region has 13 residues. The V gene's germline CDR1 is SGHDT and CDR2 YYEEEE. The ends were cut back, 4 bases at V and 4 bases at J, with 10 bases in the middle. CDR3 in DNA: TGTGCCAGCAGCGAAGGGGTAGCAGATACGCAGTATTTT. This gives the protein CASSEGVADTQYF. Using reference TRBV5-6 and TRBJ2-3 for the parts outside the CDR3, the full variable domain is DAGVTQSPTHLIKTRGQQVTLRCSPKSGHDTVSWYQQALGQGPQFIFQYYEEEERQRGNFPDRFSGHQFPNYSSELNVNALLLGDSALYLCASSEGVADTQYFGPGTRLTVL.

The chain has TRBV7-9 and TRBJ2-3; D unclear. The ends were cut back, 5 bases at V and 2 bases at J, with 8 bases in the middle. The CDR3 extends over 13 amino acids. From germline, CDR1 is SEHNR and CDR2 FQNEAQ (reference sequence). The chain's CDR3 is CASSVLNTDTQYF. The CDR3 DNA reads TGTGCCAGCAGCGTCCTGAACACAGATACGCAGTATTTT.

The CDR3 loop reads CASSAYEGSGNTIYF. The CDR3 DNA reads TGTGCCAGCAGTGCCTATGAGGGGTCTGGAAACACCATATATTTT. The chain couples TRBV28 to TRBJ1-3; tentative D call: TRBD1 (5 bases). This CDR3 comprises 15 residues. Germline V gene lookup returns CDR1 MDHEN and CDR2 SYDVKM. Between the trimmed V and J ends, which lost 5 bases and 1 base, there was a span of 12 bases.

This clone was counted only a few times. The chain joins TRBV7-9 to TRBJ2-2, with D unclear. The CDR3 contains 16 residues. V was clipped by 1 base and J by 2 bases, with 11 bases between them. Germline V gene data show CDR1 as SEHNR and CDR2 as FQNEAQ (reference sequence). The DNA of the CDR3 is TGTGCCAGCAGCTTAGTACGAGGTGGTAACACCGGGGAGCTGTTTTTT. This gives the protein CASSLVRGGNTGELFF. The variable domain in full, with the rest retrieved from reference TRBV7-9 and TRBJ2-2, is DTGVSQNPRHKITKRGQNVTFRCDPISEHNRLYWYRQTLGQGPEFLTYFQNEAQLEKSRLLSDRFSAERPKGSFSTLEIQRTEQGDSAMYLCASSLVRGGNTGELFFGEGSRLTVL.

V is TRBV11-3 and J is TRBJ2-7; the D gene could be TRBD1 or TRBD2 (5 bases each). V was clipped by 5 bases and J by 7 bases, with 18 bases between them. This CDR3 has 14 residues. The germline gives CDR1 SGHNT, CDR2 YENEEA. This CDR3 is CASSPGTSLREQYF. In DNA form, the CDR3 reads TGTGCCAGCAGCCCCGGGACCTCTCTGAGGGAGCAGTACTTC.

The genes are TRBV27 and TRBJ1-5, with D possibly being TRBD1 (5 bases). Germline V gene lookup returns CDR1 MNHEY and CDR2 SMNVEV (reference sequence). The germline V and J ends were trimmed by 5 bases and 10 bases, with 15 bases remaining between them. This CDR3 has 13 residues. This CDR3 is CASSQAGTGPQHF. In nucleotides, the CDR3 is TGTGCCAGCAGTCAGGCGGGGACGGGACCCCAGCATTTT.

The chain combines TRBV4-1 with TRBJ2-3; 10 nucleotides line up with TRBD2. Germline-derived CDR1 and CDR2 are MGHRA and YSYEKL. The CDR3 has 14 amino acids. The V gene end was trimmed by 4 bases and the J gene end by 6 bases; junction bases not matched to a gene: 4. The CDR3 here is CASSPGTSVDTQYF. CDR3 in DNA: TGCGCCAGCAGCCCTGGGACTAGCGTGGATACGCAGTATTTT.

The chain is built from TRBV6-5 and TRBJ2-7; D assignment may be TRBD1 or TRBD2 (6 bases each). The CDR3 spans 15 residues. The V end was cut by 7 bases, the J end by 2 bases, with 18 bases between. CDR1 is MNHEY and CDR2 is SVGAGI in the germline V gene. The CDR3 reads CASTGGGKTTYEQYF. The CDR3 DNA follows: TGTGCCAGCACTGGGGGCGGGAAAACCACCTACGAGCAGTACTTC.

The chain carries TRBV7-8 and TRBJ1-2, with a possible D match to TRBD1 (6 bases). The V gene's germline CDR1 is SGHVS and CDR2 FQNEAQ. V was shortened by 6 bases and J by 4 bases, with 21 bases between the two germline ends. The CDR3 is made up of 16 amino acids. The CDR3 here is CASSTLNRESAYGYTF. CDR3 nucleotide sequence: TGTGCCAGCAGTACTTTGAACAGGGAGAGCGCCTATGGCTACACCTTC. Combining the CDR3 with reference TRBV7-8 and TRBJ1-2 gives the whole variable domain GAGVSQSPRYKVAKRGQDVALRCDPISGHVSLFWYQQALGQGPEFLTYFQNEAQLDKSGLPSDRFFAERPEGSVSTLKIQRTQQEDSAVYLCASSTLNRESAYGYTFGSGTRLTVV.

The chain recombines TRBV2 with TRBJ2-7; D is possibly TRBD2 (6 bases). This CDR3 region has 15 residues. V lost 6 bases and J lost 0, with 15 bases in between. Germline V gene sequence: CDR1 SNHLY, CDR2 FYNNEI. The DNA of the CDR3 is TGTGCCAGCAGCGGACCTAGCGTCAGCTCCTACGAGCAGTACTTC. It is translated as CASSGPSVSSYEQYF.

The chain is built from TRBV7-3 and TRBJ2-5; D gene unclear. The CDR3 runs 13 residues. Trimming stripped 1 base from V and 11 bases from J, with 14 bases between. Looked up from germline, CDR1 is SGHTA and CDR2 is FQGTGA. The CDR3 DNA is TGTGCCAGCAGCTTAAGGCCGAGTCGAGAGCAGTACTTC. The encoded protein is CASSLRPSREQYF.

This clone was counted between two and nine times. This chain links TRBV28 with TRBJ1-4, with no clear D. V dropped 8 bases and J dropped 4 bases, with 11 bases sitting between them. This CDR3 comprises 13 residues. Germline V gene sequence: CDR1 MDHEN, CDR2 SYDVKM. The CDR3, as DNA: TGTGCCAGCGGGCGGTCCTTTAATGAAAAACTGTTTTTT. The encoded protein is CASGRSFNEKLFF.

This clone is a singleton in its sample. This chain links TRBV6-5 with TRBJ2-7; 7 nucleotides line up with TRBD1. This CDR3 region has 13 residues. Germline CDR1 reads MNHEY; CDR2 reads SVGAGI. V trimming: 7 bases; J trimming: 8 bases; junction bases outside the gene matches: 11. Written as DNA, the CDR3 is TGTGCCAGCAAAGGGGGCCTGGGAGTCCAGCAGTACTTC. As protein: CASKGGLGVQQYF.

The V and J genes are TRBV18 and TRBJ1-5, with D unresolved. CDR3 length: 13 amino acids. Germline V gives CDR1 KGHSH, CDR2 LQKENI. Between the trimmed V and J ends, which lost 1 base and 5 bases, there was a span of 6 bases. DNA of the CDR3: TGTGCCAGCTCACCACGGCGGGATCAGCCCCAGCATTTT. This gives the protein CASSPRRDQPQHF.

The J gene is TRBJ1-2, the V gene TRBV7-8; D unresolved. The germline V gene has CDR1 SGHVS and CDR2 FQNEAQ. Trimming pared 5 bases from V and 3 bases from J, leaving 13 bases between. The CDR3 extends over 14 amino acids. CDR3 in DNA: TGTGCCAGCAGCCGTAATGGGGAGCACTATGGCTACACCTTC. Its protein product is CASSRNGEHYGYTF.

J is TRBJ2-3 and V is TRBV7-2, with D uncertain. The length of the CDR3 is 13 residues. V was shortened by 5 bases and J by 3 bases, with 9 bases between the two germline ends. From germline, CDR1 is SGHTA and CDR2 FQGNSA. The CDR3 spells CASSPAHTDTQYF. The CDR3 region has the DNA TGTGCCAGCAGCCCCGCTCATACAGATACGCAGTATTTT. Supplemented by reference TRBV7-2 and TRBJ2-3, the full variable domain reads GAGVSQSPSNKVTEKGKDVELRCDPISGHTALYWYRQSLGQGLEFLIYFQGNSAPDKSGLPSDRFSAERTGGSVSTLTIQRTQQEDSAVYLCASSPAHTDTQYFGPGTRLTVL.

The rearrangement uses TRBV7-8 and TRBJ2-1, with 10 positions matching TRBD2. The CDR3 length is 17 residues. Germline CDR1 SGHVS, CDR2 FQNEAQ. The trim removed 1 base at V and 2 bases at J, leaving 5 bases unmatched. Here the CDR3 DNA reads TGTGCCAGCAGCTTAGGAGGACTAGCGGAGCCCTACAATGAGCAGTTCTTC. It encodes CASSLGGLAEPYNEQFF.

The V gene is TRBV5-1, the J gene TRBJ2-5, with D possibly TRBD2 on 6 matching bases. The germline CDR1 and CDR2 sequences are SGHRS and YFSETQ. The CDR3 sequence is 14 residues long. The germline V and J ends were trimmed by 1 base and 2 bases, with 9 bases remaining between them. The CDR3 reads CASSLMGGQETQYF. The DNA for the CDR3 is TGCGCCAGCAGCTTGATGGGGGGTCAAGAGACCCAGTACTTC.

The V call is TRBV5-4, the J call TRBJ2-1; 9 positions agree with TRBD2. J lost 7 bases, V lost 6 bases, and 8 bases had no gene match. The CDR3 contains 14 residues. In germline, CDR1 is SGHNT, CDR2 YYREEE (reference sequence). CDR3 protein: CASNSAGGGNEQFF. The DNA for the CDR3 is TGTGCCAGCAACTCAGCGGGAGGAGGGAATGAGCAGTTCTTC.